This T cell receptor beta chain was profiled in a study of shared clonotypes between healthy human individuals. Study-level results: Investigators collected only blood, and repertoires in tissues likely differ.

A word on this clone: Its antigen remains unidentified.

Only in-frame clones appear in the TCRdb table, and some are missing; sequencing was by immunoSEQ multiplex PCR. The table shows 1,100,000 or so clones, with 78% occurring only once. V shed 8 bases and J shed 1 base, with 16 bases lying between them. The CDR3 consists of 15 residues. Germline CDR1 is SNHLY and CDR2 is FYNNEI. This sequence joins TRBV2 and TRBJ2-3; D is unclear. This receptor was obtained from a man younger than 35 in good health. Some clones in this sample may be carry-over from other donors' samples. The sample consisted of memory CD4+ T cells from PBMCs. Subset denoted: CD45RA-negative fraction. The CDR3 DNA is TGTGCCAGCCCCCGGGTGGAGTGGGGCACAGATACGCAGTATTTT. Its translation is CASPRVEWGTDTQYF.